Sequencing of this T cell receptor (beta chain) was carried out in a study of T cells in Graves' hyperthyroidism and ophthalmopathy (dated by TCRdb to between 2019 and 2020). Background for the entire study: Peripheral blood was collected at initial diagnosis, before any treatment. To identify distinguishing TCR V-J signatures, a discovery cohort of 90 to 100 patients was used, comprising 43 with Graves' ophthalmopathy and under 60 with stable Graves' hyperthyroidism. Prospective prediction of ophthalmopathy was tested in an independent validation cohort consisting of 18 to 20 hyperthyroidism patients and some 17 patients who later progressed to ophthalmopathy. The approximately 98 discovery patients were randomly divided into training and test sets at a 7:3 ratio. In addition, the study compared T-cell repertoires in thyroid tissue and in blood from 6 or 7 Graves' hyperthyroidism patients. Once sampling was done, hyperthyroidism patients were given methimazole at a starting dose of 30 mg daily, whereas ophthalmopathy patients were given high-dose intravenous methylprednisolone. TCR Vbeta CDR3 sequencing of fewer than 150 peripheral blood samples (43 ophthalmopathy, 75 hyperthyroidism and approximately 17 progressor patients) is reported in the paper.

In the case of this clonotype: There is no known antigen for this receptor. Mismatch with germline at one junction end may stem from a read error.

The germline V gene provides CDR1 MNHNS and CDR2 SASEGT. Counted from cysteine to phenylalanine, this CDR3 has 17 amino acids. Only the CDR3 portion is preserved as DNA: 51 bases, with reading frame beginning at the first base. TCR beta CDR3 regions were amplified from RNA transcripts. A first-round RT-PCR of the TCR CDR3 used the HTBI primer set with the Qiagen OneStep RT-PCR kit. The libraries were constructed in a second round of multiplex PCR and then size-selected and purified. The libraries were sequenced on an Illumina HiSeq2000 using paired-end 100 bp reads. As for the original processing: SOAPnuke was used to process the raw data, throwing out any read that contained adapters or uncalled bases, had a mean Phred below 15, or lacked an exact constant-primer or identifier match. COPE v1.2.5 was used to merge high-quality paired reads, and clonotypes were defined as unique nucleotide sequences. MiTCR v1.1 was used to align clonotypes to the IMGT TRBV, TRBD and TRBJ reference segments. The analysis was restricted to V-J combinations with a frequency above 0.0001, which together covered roughly 99% of the repertoires. A TCS score was defined as the ratio of F50 (clonal expansion) to E x V (chaos), with BLOSUM62-based TCRdist applied between CDR3 peptides within each V-J. Welch's t-statistics and random forest reduced 514 V-J features to roughly 13, which were used in a naive Bayes classifier (R e1071). TCRdb reran the public reads through fastp at Q25 and MiXCR, keeping productive beta chains. Each entry merges the rows of one CDR3 protein and shows their most common DNA and genes. TCRdb assigned the V and J calls; the authors' analysis was not used. Here the sample has about 600,000 distinct CDR3 sequences; 12% to 15% occur a single time. The ten largest clones represent about 6.6% of the sample.

Ophthalmopathy patients had moderately to severely active disease, Clinical Activity Score of at least 3, NOSPECS grade of at least 4, and duration under 3 months. Patients with uncontrolled infections, other autoimmune diseases, pregnancy or lactation were excluded. Diagnoses were established on the basis of clinical symptoms, serum thyroxine and TRAb, thyroid ultrasound, and orbital computed tomography. Ficoll-Paque density gradient centrifugation was used to isolate PBMCs from approximately 10 ml of fresh peripheral blood. Total RNA was extracted using Trizol reagent, and RNA quality was assessed on an Agilent 2100 Bioanalyzer. Overall study outcomes, separate from this receptor: Most expanded thyroid clonotypes (frequency above 0.001) were also detected in blood, a finding suggesting that blood repertoires may reflect thyroid immune responses. A 13 V-J signature model separated ophthalmopathy from stable hyperthyroidism, with 87.88% sensitivity and roughly 84% specificity in cross-validation and 80%/75% in testing. In validation, the model predicted progression to ophthalmopathy with approximately 70% sensitivity and less than 75% specificity, a median of approximately 6.7 months before onset. No statistical method was used to set the sample size in advance, and investigators knew the group allocation.

The sequenced material came from blood. The chain joins TRBV6-1 to TRBJ2-7, with 11 junctional bases fitting TRBD1. This sequence was found in a woman under 30 with Graves' ophthalmopathy. CDR3 sequence: CATSDPKWTGGPYEQYF. The sequence in DNA is TGTGCCACCAGTGATCCAAAGTGGACAGGGGGCCCCTACGAGCAGTACTTC.